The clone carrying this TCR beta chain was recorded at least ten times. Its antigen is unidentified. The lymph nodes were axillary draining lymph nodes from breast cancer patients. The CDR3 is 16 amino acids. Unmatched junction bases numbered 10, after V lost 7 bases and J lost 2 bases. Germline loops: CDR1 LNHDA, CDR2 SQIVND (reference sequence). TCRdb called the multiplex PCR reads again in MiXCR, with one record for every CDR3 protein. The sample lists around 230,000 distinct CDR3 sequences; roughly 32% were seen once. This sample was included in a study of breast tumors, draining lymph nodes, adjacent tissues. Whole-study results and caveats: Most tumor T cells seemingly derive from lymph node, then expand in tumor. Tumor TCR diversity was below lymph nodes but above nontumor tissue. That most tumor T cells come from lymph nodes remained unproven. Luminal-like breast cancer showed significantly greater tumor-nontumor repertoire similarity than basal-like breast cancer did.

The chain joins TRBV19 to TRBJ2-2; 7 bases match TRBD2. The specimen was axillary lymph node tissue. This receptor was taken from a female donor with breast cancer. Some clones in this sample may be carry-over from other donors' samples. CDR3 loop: CASTPTGGSNTGELFF. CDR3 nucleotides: TGTGCCAGTACCCCAACGGGCGGGAGTAACACCGGGGAGCTGTTTTTT. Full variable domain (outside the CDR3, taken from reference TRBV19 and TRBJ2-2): DGGITQSPKYLFRKEGQNVTLSCEQNLNHDAMYWYRQDPGQGLRLIYYSQIVNDFQKGDIAEGYSVSREKKESFPLTVTSAQKNPTAFYLCASTPTGGSNTGELFFGEGSRLTVL.